Here is one T cell receptor beta chain with its context. The clone's antigen remains unknown. No base quality information exists; no much larger clone differs at one position. TCRbeta CDR3 regions were amplified from genomic DNA using the immunoSEQ Assay, a bias-controlled multiplex PCR. As for the original processing: The number of nucleated cells in each sample was estimated from the amplification of reference gene primers within the assay. To quantify the absolute abundance of each unique TCRbeta CDR3 rearrangement, sequence reads were collapsed and filtered. Productive Simpson clonality was computed per sample as the square root of Simpson's diversity index over productive rearrangements. TCRdb mirrors the immuneACCESS table, restricted to in-frame sequences. Some clones are absent from its copies; in checked studies, under half trace to an unresolved V gene, and the reason for the others is unknown. That table furnishes V, J and clone size, whereas the DNA furnished D and trimming. Across this sample there are more than 250,000 clones, with approximately 88% seen only once. Clones ranked in the top ten supply approximately 1.6% of the sample.

These data originate in a study of blood T cell repertoires in COVID-19 (TCRdb year 2020). About the study as a whole: Samples from collaborators originated in the United States, Italy and Spain and spanned both the acute and convalescent phases of COVID-19. The material from the prospective study consisted of cDNA or gDNA derived from T cells, B-cell-depleted T cells, or PBMCs. The dataset comprised deeply sampled blood TCRbeta repertoires from subjects exposed to, actively infected with, or recovered from COVID-19. The repertoires were made available in a free public database intended to serve as a resource for research on the immune response to SARS-CoV-2. The samples were drawn from two sources: the first 160 participants of the ongoing ImmuneRACE study, and 1,200 or so subjects contributed by 6 global collaborators. Sample metadata almost always included a de-identified subject ID, COVID-19 status, age in years and sex. Where available, HLA class I and class II types were obtained from metadata supplied by the sample provider rather than from assay-based typing. The paper as a whole reports these results and caveats: How much clinical and demographic metadata was included differed by source and by participant, and the metadata was provided uncurated.

In Seattle, one collaborating source enrolled patients while the infection was active and tracked those patients longitudinally over the course of disease. Each collaborating institution followed its own protocols to collect whole blood in K2EDTA tubes. For TCRbeta analysis, collaborators shipped samples in one of three forms: frozen whole blood, isolated PBMCs, or DNA extracted from either of those sample types. Looking up the germline V gene (reference sequence) yields CDR1 MNHNY and CDR2 SVGAGI. V loses 6 bases, J loses 1 base, and the germline ends lie 4 bases apart. Including cysteine and phenylalanine, the CDR3 has 12 amino acids. The kept DNA is CDR3 alone, 36 bases in frame from the first base.

Input material: peripheral blood. The sequence is built from TRBV6-6 and TRBJ1-5; no D gene is confidently identified. This clonotype was obtained from a woman in her twenties or thirties with COVID-19, enrolled during active disease. The CDR3 has the sequence CASRQSNQPQHF. The DNA reads as follows: TGTGCCAGCAGACAGAGCAATCAGCCCCAGCATTTT.